The T cell receptor (beta chain) under discussion was sequenced for a study of siplizumab effects on memory and regulatory T cells. Points from the study as a whole: Alloreactive sequences tracing back to unstimulated CD4+ memory cells were significantly reduced by siplizumab.

This CDR3 is built from 12 residues. Trimming took off 6 bases at V and 7 bases at J, with 12 bases between the two ends. The germline CDR1 and CDR2 sequences are MDHEN and SYDVKM. In regard to this clone: Its antigen is as yet unknown.

Assays captured around 92,000 TCR templates per sample. Clones were read by immunoSEQ multiplex PCR, and TCRdb kept only the in-frame ones, dropping some. The table includes 80,000 to 130,000 clones, about 95% detected once. The material sequenced was Tregs sorted from blood. The sequence was obtained from a human donor in good health. The chain combines TRBV28 with TRBJ1-2, with D perhaps matching TRBD1 (6 bases). The CDR3 reads CASRLNRAGYTF. CDR3 DNA: TGTGCCAGCAGACTTAACAGGGCTGGCTACACCTTC.